This paragraph reports one T cell receptor beta chain. The data derive from a study of naive and memory T cell subsets. An oligonucleotide containing a UMI was ligated to the 3' end of TCR cDNA. Reverse transcription used DNase-treated unsorted total RNA, aiming for roughly 1 to 1,100 ng. Ligated cDNA underwent four rounds of PCR with nested alpha and beta constant region primers and SP2. TCRdb re-analysed the 5' RACE reads in MiXCR, keeping a single row per CDR3 protein. The table has about 62,000 distinct CDR3 sequences, 6.5% to 9% seen once. J gave up 6 bases and V 3 bases, and 7 bases lay outside the gene matches. CDR1 is KGHSH and CDR2 is LQKENI in the germline V gene. The CDR3 consists of 14 residues.

The chain is built from TRBV18 and TRBJ2-7, with 8 bases aligning to TRBD2. This receptor was taken from a female donor in good health. CDR3 region: CASSPHSGTSEQYF. The CDR3 bases are TGTGCCAGCTCACCTCACTCCGGGACTAGCGAGCAGTACTTC.